Listed below are T cell receptor beta chains from one sample, sequenced in a study of blood T cell repertoires in COVID-19. Produced via immunoSEQ multiplex PCR; TCRdb's table is partial and in-frame only. The sample carries fewer than 250,000 clones, around four fifths recorded once. Specimen: peripheral blood. These receptors came from a man aged 55 to 70 with COVID-19, enrolled during active disease. Both conserved end residues are part of each CDR3. The order of the fields is CDR3 protein, CDR3 DNA, clone size, J gene, D gene, V gene. A D gene is named only where the DNA matches it firmly. Clone size is shown for a subset of rows, as once, few, many or a class of expanded clone.

cdr3_aa: CASRQGNSPLHF; cdr3_nt: TGTGCCAGCAGACAGGGGAATTCACCCCTCCACTTT; clone_size: .; j_call: TRBJ1-6; d_call: TRBD1; v_call: TRBV2
cdr3_aa: CASSLVAGGGEYEQYF; cdr3_nt: TGTGCCAGCAGCTTAGTAGCAGGGGGCGGGGAATACGAGCAGTACTTC; clone_size: few; j_call: TRBJ2-7; d_call: TRBD1; v_call: TRBV7-2
cdr3_aa: CASRTGIGDTIYF; cdr3_nt: TGTGCCAGCAGGACAGGGATCGGAGACACCATATATTTT; clone_size: once; j_call: TRBJ1-3; d_call: TRBD1; v_call: TRBV2
cdr3_aa: CASSFGIPGYGYTF; cdr3_nt: TGTGCCAGCAGTTTCGGCATCCCCGGGTATGGCTACACCTTC; clone_size: .; j_call: TRBJ1-2; d_call: .; v_call: TRBV27
cdr3_aa: CASSRGVSGNTIYF; cdr3_nt: TGTGCCAGTAGTCGGGGGGTTTCTGGAAACACCATATATTTT; clone_size: once; j_call: TRBJ1-3; d_call: .; v_call: TRBV19
cdr3_aa: CASSSRSGEQFF; cdr3_nt: TGTGCCAGCAGTTCAAGGAGTGGTGAGCAGTTCTTC; clone_size: .; j_call: TRBJ2-1; d_call: .; v_call: TRBV6-6
cdr3_aa: CASSPGQNTEAFF; cdr3_nt: TGTGCCAGCTCACCGGGCCAGAACACTGAAGCTTTCTTT; clone_size: .; j_call: TRBJ1-1; d_call: .; v_call: TRBV18
cdr3_aa: CASSVTGTDNEQFF; cdr3_nt: TGTGCCAGTAGTGTCACCGGGACAGACAATGAGCAGTTCTTC; clone_size: .; j_call: TRBJ2-1; d_call: TRBD1; v_call: TRBV19
cdr3_aa: CASSEGRGRRVDF; cdr3_nt: TGCGCCAGCAGTGAGGGCAGGGGGCGGAGAGTGGACTTC; clone_size: .; j_call: TRBJ2-4; d_call: TRBD1; v_call: TRBV10-2
cdr3_aa: CASRFGTGLNSPLHF; cdr3_nt: TGTGCCAGCAGATTTGGGACAGGCCTTAATTCACCCCTCCACTTT; clone_size: .; j_call: TRBJ1-6; d_call: TRBD1; v_call: TRBV7-9
cdr3_aa: CASSLLALDYGYTF; cdr3_nt: TGTGCCAGCAGCTTGTTAGCTTTGGACTATGGCTACACCTTC; clone_size: .; j_call: TRBJ1-2; d_call: .; v_call: TRBV5-4
cdr3_aa: CASSAREGRSDTQYF; cdr3_nt: TGTGCCAGCAGCGCTCGGGAGGGCCGCTCAGATACGCAGTATTTT; clone_size: .; j_call: TRBJ2-3; d_call: TRBD2; v_call: TRBV9
cdr3_aa: CASSEALRQDEAFF; cdr3_nt: TGTGCCAGCAGTGAAGCGCTTCGGCAGGATGAAGCTTTCTTT; clone_size: .; j_call: TRBJ1-1; d_call: .; v_call: TRBV6-1
cdr3_aa: CASSLTGTGANVLTF; cdr3_nt: TGTGCCAGCAGCCTCACAGGGACAGGGGCCAACGTCCTGACTTTC; clone_size: .; j_call: TRBJ2-6; d_call: .; v_call: TRBV28
cdr3_aa: CASITTTRGNEQFF; cdr3_nt: TGTGCCAGCATCACTACCACCCGGGGGAATGAGCAGTTCTTC; clone_size: .; j_call: TRBJ2-1; d_call: .; v_call: TRBV27
cdr3_aa: CASSPPGQGVGRNQPQHF; cdr3_nt: TGTGCCAGCTCACCACCGGGACAGGGGGTTGGTAGAAATCAGCCCCAGCATTTT; clone_size: .; j_call: TRBJ1-5; d_call: TRBD1; v_call: TRBV18
cdr3_aa: CAWSETGGIYGYTF; cdr3_nt: TGTGCCTGGAGTGAGACAGGGGGTATCTATGGCTACACCTTC; clone_size: .; j_call: TRBJ1-2; d_call: TRBD1; v_call: TRBV30
cdr3_aa: CSVGLAGISYEQYF; cdr3_nt: TGCAGCGTTGGACTAGCGGGCATCTCCTACGAGCAGTACTTC; clone_size: .; j_call: TRBJ2-7; d_call: TRBD2; v_call: TRBV29-1
cdr3_aa: CASSPGQGAGEQYF; cdr3_nt: TGTGCCAGCTCACCAGGACAGGGGGCCGGAGAGCAGTACTTC; clone_size: .; j_call: TRBJ2-7; d_call: TRBD1; v_call: TRBV18
cdr3_aa: CASSPDRAPQPQHF; cdr3_nt: TGTGCCAGCAGCCCGGACAGGGCCCCTCAGCCCCAGCATTTT; clone_size: .; j_call: TRBJ1-5; d_call: TRBD1; v_call: TRBV7-2
cdr3_aa: CAWGPQGAGVGYEQYF; cdr3_nt: TGTGCCTGGGGACCTCAGGGAGCGGGAGTCGGCTACGAGCAGTACTTC; clone_size: .; j_call: TRBJ2-7; d_call: TRBD2; v_call: TRBV30
cdr3_aa: CAWGRMRQDVNSGYTF; cdr3_nt: TGTGCCTGGGGGAGAATGAGACAGGATGTGAACAGTGGCTACACCTTC; clone_size: .; j_call: TRBJ1-2; d_call: .; v_call: TRBV30
cdr3_aa: CASSSDRGNTGELFF; cdr3_nt: TGTGCCAGCAGCTCGGACAGGGGGAACACCGGGGAGCTGTTTTTT; clone_size: .; j_call: TRBJ2-2; d_call: TRBD1; v_call: TRBV5-4
cdr3_aa: CASSLALEAGGYTF; cdr3_nt: TGCGCCAGCAGCTTGGCCCTCGAAGCGGGGGGCTACACCTTC; clone_size: .; j_call: TRBJ1-2; d_call: .; v_call: TRBV5-1
cdr3_aa: CAISGGSNQPQHF; cdr3_nt: TGTGCCATCAGTGGGGGCAGCAATCAGCCCCAGCATTTT; clone_size: .; j_call: TRBJ1-5; d_call: .; v_call: TRBV10-3
cdr3_aa: CASTPPGVRNTIYF; cdr3_nt: TGTGCCAGTACCCCCCCGGGGGTAAGGAACACCATATATTTT; clone_size: .; j_call: TRBJ1-3; d_call: .; v_call: TRBV19
cdr3_aa: CASSPIFARGRPHEQYF; cdr3_nt: TGTGCCAGCAGTCCGATTTTTGCCAGGGGTCGCCCCCACGAGCAGTACTTC; clone_size: .; j_call: TRBJ2-7; d_call: .; v_call: TRBV6-2/TRBV6-3
cdr3_aa: CASSLLLGTSGRTYNEQFF; cdr3_nt: TGTGCCAGCAGCCTTCTCCTTGGGACTAGCGGGAGGACCTACAATGAGCAGTTCTTC; clone_size: .; j_call: TRBJ2-1; d_call: TRBD2; v_call: TRBV27
cdr3_aa: CASSLGQVTDTQYF; cdr3_nt: TGCGCCAGCAGCTTGGGGCAGGTCACAGATACGCAGTATTTT; clone_size: .; j_call: TRBJ2-3; d_call: .; v_call: TRBV5-1
cdr3_aa: CASSFGTGSSYNSPLHF; cdr3_nt: TGTGCCAGCAGCTTCGGCACAGGGAGCTCCTATAATTCACCCCTCCACTTT; clone_size: .; j_call: TRBJ1-6; d_call: .; v_call: TRBV7-9
cdr3_aa: CASSQDLRQPQHF; cdr3_nt: TGCGCCAGCAGCCAAGATTTGCGACAGCCCCAGCATTTT; clone_size: .; j_call: TRBJ1-5; d_call: .; v_call: TRBV4-1
cdr3_aa: CASSSGQGFALHF; cdr3_nt: TGTGCCAGCAGCTCCGGACAGGGTTTCGCCCTCCACTTT; clone_size: once; j_call: TRBJ1-6; d_call: TRBD1; v_call: TRBV7-2